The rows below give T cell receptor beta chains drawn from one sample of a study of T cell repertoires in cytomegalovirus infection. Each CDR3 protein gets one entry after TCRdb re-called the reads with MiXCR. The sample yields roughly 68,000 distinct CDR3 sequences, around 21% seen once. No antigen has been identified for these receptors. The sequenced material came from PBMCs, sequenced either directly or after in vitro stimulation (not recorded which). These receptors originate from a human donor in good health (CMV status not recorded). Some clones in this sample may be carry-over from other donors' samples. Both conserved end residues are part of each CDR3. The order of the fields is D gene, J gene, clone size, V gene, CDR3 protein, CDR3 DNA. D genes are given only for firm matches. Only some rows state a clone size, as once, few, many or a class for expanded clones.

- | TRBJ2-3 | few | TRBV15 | CATSWSGPSVADTQYF | TGTGCCACCAGCTGGAGTGGGCCTAGCGTTGCAGATACGCAGTATTTT
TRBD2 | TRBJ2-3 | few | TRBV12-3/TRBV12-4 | CAIILAGVPTDTQYF | TGTGCCATCATACTAGCGGGAGTCCCCACAGATACGCAGTATTTT
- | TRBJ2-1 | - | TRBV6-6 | CARNGGPGEQFF | TGTGCCAGGAACGGAGGGCCGGGTGAGCAGTTCTTC
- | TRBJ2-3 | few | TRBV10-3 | CAISARGQLTDTQYF | TGTGCCATCAGTGCGCGGGGACAGCTCACAGATACGCAGTATTTT
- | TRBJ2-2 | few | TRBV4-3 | CASSQEFGGLGGELFF | TGCGCCAGCAGCCAGGAATTTGGGGGTCTAGGCGGGGAGCTGTTTTTT
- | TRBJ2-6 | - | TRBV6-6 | CASSYWSSGANVLTF | TGTGCCAGCAGTTACTGGAGCTCTGGGGCCAACGTCCTGACTTTC
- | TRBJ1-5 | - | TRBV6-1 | CASSRGFNQPQHF | TGTGCCAGCAGTCGCGGGTTCAATCAGCCCCAGCATTTT
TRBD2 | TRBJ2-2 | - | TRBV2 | CASHTGLAGGPGELFF | TGTGCCAGCCACACGGGACTAGCGGGAGGGCCCGGGGAGCTGTTTTTT
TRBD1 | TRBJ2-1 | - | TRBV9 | CASSKGQMNEQFF | TGTGCCAGCAGCAAGGGACAGATGAATGAGCAGTTCTTC
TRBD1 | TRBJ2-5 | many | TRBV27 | CASSTGQGFDLETQYF | TGTGCCAGCAGTACAGGACAGGGGTTCGATTTGGAGACCCAGTACTTC
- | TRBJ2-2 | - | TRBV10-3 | CAISAMRSPIRLNTGELFF | TGTGCCATCAGTGCGATGAGGTCCCCCATTCGACTGAACACCGGGGAGCTGTTTTTT